Listed below are T cell receptor beta chains from one sample, sequenced in a study of cytomegalovirus exposure and HLA in healthy donors. Some clones are missing from TCRdb's copy, which holds only in-frame ones; the method was immunoSEQ multiplex PCR. Among about 120,000 clones, around 85% were seen once, and the ten largest hold about 6.8%. The sequenced sample was PBMCs. The receptor set was obtained from a man between 25 and 39 years old in good health and CMV-seropositive. Each CDR3 is given with its conserved first and last residue. A D gene is named only where the DNA matches it firmly. Part of the rows lack a size; the others show once, few, many or a class for expanded clones.

J gene,clone size,D gene,V gene,CDR3 DNA,CDR3 protein
TRBJ2-2,NA,TRBD1,TRBV7-6,TGTGCCAGCAGCCTCCGACAGGGGATAGAGGCCGGGGAGCTGTTTTTT,CASSLRQGIEAGELFF
TRBJ2-3,once,NA,TRBV2,TGTGCCAGCAGTGAAGGCGGGTCTAGCACAGATACGCAGTATTTT,CASSEGGSSTDTQYF
TRBJ2-7,NA,TRBD2,TRBV9,TGTGCCAGCAGCCCTCGGGGGGGTAGCTCCTACGAGCAGTACTTC,CASSPRGGSSYEQYF
TRBJ1-6,NA,NA,TRBV7-6,TGTGCCAGCAGCCCGGGAGGGAATTCACCCCTCCACTTT,CASSPGGNSPLHF
TRBJ2-1,NA,TRBD2,TRBV30,TGTGCCTGGAGTGGAGAGCGGGGGGGCCGGCATGAGCAGTTCTTC,CAWSGERGGRHEQFF
TRBJ1-2,NA,NA,TRBV19,TGTGCCAGTAGTCGGCGGGGGGCATCGTATGGCTACACCTTC,CASSRRGASYGYTF
TRBJ1-3,once,TRBD1,TRBV7-9,TGTGCCAGCAGCTCGCAAACAGGGGGAGAAGCTGGAAACACCATATATTTT,CASSSQTGGEAGNTIYF
TRBJ2-7,NA,NA,TRBV11-2,TGTGCCAGCAGCTTAGAACGGAGCTCCTACGAGCAGTACTTC,CASSLERSSYEQYF
TRBJ2-3,NA,NA,TRBV7-9,TGTGCCAGCAGCAGGGGGGGTGCTAGCACAGATACGCAGTATTTT,CASSRGGASTDTQYF
TRBJ1-5,few,TRBD1,TRBV6-4,TGTGCCAGCGTCAAGAGCGCAGGGGGAAGGCGGCAGCCCCAGCATTTT,CASVKSAGGRRQPQHF
TRBJ1-4,NA,TRBD1,TRBV9,TGTGCCAGCAGCGTAGCCACAGGGGGCCTGGGGGAGGAAAAACTGTTTTTT,CASSVATGGLGEEKLFF
TRBJ2-7,NA,TRBD1,TRBV30,TGTGCCTGGAGAACCGGGACAGCGATCTACGAGCAGTACTTC,CAWRTGTAIYEQYF
TRBJ2-5,NA,TRBD2,TRBV4-1,TGCGCCAGCAGCCAACCGAGACTAGCGGGGGATGAAGAGACCCAGTACTTC,CASSQPRLAGDEETQYF
TRBJ1-2,NA,NA,TRBV6-1,TGTGCCAGCAGTGAAAGGTGGGCAGCCCTTGATGGCTACACCTTC,CASSERWAALDGYTF